Below, 26 T cell receptor beta chains from the same sample are listed, as sequenced in a study of blood T cells in healthy people across ages. A J-beta primer mix and a sample-barcoded 5' primer were used in a second PCR of about 7 to 12 cycles. TCRdb ran MiXCR on the 5' RACE reads and lists one entry per CDR3 protein. The sample has over 1,500,000 distinct CDR3 sequences; about 49% are singletons. The sample was blood. The receptors shown here come from a woman aged 40 to 55 in good health.

Only a few counts were recorded for this clonotype. The chain uses TRBV4-2 and TRBJ1-2, with D tentatively TRBD1 (6 bases). V was clipped by 4 bases and J by 3 bases, with 15 bases between them. CDR1 LGHNA and CDR2 YNFKEQ come from the germline V gene. This CDR3 comprises 15 residues. CDR3 DNA sequence: TGTGCCAGCAGCCGATCCTCGCCAGGGGACTATGGCTACACCTTC. As protein: CASSRSSPGDYGYTF.

This clonotype was picked up a small number of times. V is TRBV20-1 and J is TRBJ2-3; D call uncertain. The V gene lost 3 bases and the J gene lost 0 bases, with 16 bases spanning the gap. In germline, CDR1 is DFQATT, CDR2 SNEGSKA (reference sequence). The CDR3 sequence is 16 residues long. CDR3 protein: CSARDSSMISTDTQYF. The CDR3 bases are TGCAGTGCTAGGGATTCCTCGATGATTAGCACAGATACGCAGTATTTT.

This clonotype has ten or more counts. CDR3 in amino acids: CAISRQGKDTQYF. In DNA, the CDR3 is TGTGCCATCAGTCGACAGGGGAAAGATACGCAGTATTTT. The V and J genes are TRBV10-3 and TRBJ2-3; 8 bases map to TRBD1. The CDR3 has 13 residues. Germline V CDR1 and CDR2: ENHRY, SYGVKD. The ends lost 5 bases at V and 5 bases at J; junction bases unmatched: 3.

V and J are TRBV6-6 and TRBJ2-5, with D perhaps assigned TRBD1 or TRBD2 (5 bases each). The CDR3 runs 17 residues. From germline, CDR1 is MNHNY and CDR2 SVGAGI (reference sequence). V was clipped by 2 bases and J by 1 base, with 17 bases between them. Written as DNA, the CDR3 is TGTGCCAGCAGTTACGGCAGGGTGGATGGGAGCCAAGAGACCCAGTACTTC. Its protein is CASSYGRVDGSQETQYF.

The CDR3 bases are TGTGCCAGCAGCTTCCGGGGGGCCGACACTGAAGCTTTCTTT. Its translation: CASSFRGADTEAFF. The rearrangement uses TRBV7-3 and TRBJ1-1; a possible D gene is TRBD1 (6 bases). Trimming removed 3 bases at V and 3 bases at J, with 11 bases between. CDR3 length: 14 amino acids. Per germline, CDR1 SGHTA and CDR2 FQGTGA.

The J gene is TRBJ2-1, the V gene TRBV6-5; 7 nucleotides line up with TRBD1. The CDR3 covers 20 residues. Losses at the gene ends were 0 bases for V and 3 bases for J; bases not matched to a gene: 17. The germline gives CDR1 MNHEY, CDR2 SVGAGI. The DNA for the CDR3 is TGTGCCAGCAGTTACTCGGTATTCGGGCGGGCAGGGGGTGTCTACAATGAGCAGTTCTTC. Translating gives CASSYSVFGRAGGVYNEQFF.

The CDR3 loop reads CASSLGQSEAFF. The CDR3 coding sequence is TGTGCCAGCAGTTTGGGGCAGAGCGAAGCTTTCTTT. This chain joins TRBV27 and TRBJ1-1; tentatively, D is TRBD1 (5 bases). CDR3 length: 12 amino acids. The germline V gene encodes CDR1 MNHEY and CDR2 SMNVEV (reference sequence). The germline V and J ends were trimmed by 3 bases and 8 bases, with 10 bases remaining between them.

The chain uses TRBV9 and TRBJ2-5, with a tentative D call TRBD1 (6 bases). The V gene lost 0 bases and the J gene lost 5 bases, with 14 bases spanning the gap. This CDR3 has 15 residues. In germline, CDR1 is SGDLS, CDR2 YYNGEE. The CDR3 is CASSVEWGPGETQYF. The CDR3 nucleotides are TGTGCCAGCAGCGTAGAATGGGGGCCTGGGGAGACCCAGTACTTC. Using reference TRBV9 and TRBJ2-5 for the parts outside the CDR3, the full variable domain is DSGVTQTPKHLITATGQRVTLRCSPRSGDLSVYWYQQSLDQGLQFLIQYYNGEERAKGNILERFSAQQFPDLHSELNLSSLELGDSALYFCASSVEWGPGETQYFGPGTRLLVL.

Concerning this clonotype itself: One end of the junction varies from germline; a read error may be responsible. The rearrangement links TRBV7-7 to TRBJ2-1; D unresolved. The CDR3 is 15 amino acids. The germline V gene encodes CDR1 SSHAT and CDR2 FNYEAQ (reference sequence). The DNA of the CDR3 is TGTGCTAGCAGCTTTTTAGGGCCCCCAAACGATGAGCAGTTCTTC. Protein product: CASSFLGPPNDEQFF.

The chain couples TRBV12-3 or TRBV12-4 to TRBJ2-5; possible D gene TRBD1, 5 bases. There are 16 residues in the CDR3. Trimming took off 2 bases at V and 5 bases at J, with 18 bases between the two ends. CDR3 nucleotides: TGTGCCAGCAGTTTATTTAGACAGCTAAGGTTGGAGACCCAGTACTTC. This translates into CASSLFRQLRLETQYF.

The chain links TRBV7-2 to TRBJ2-5, with D perhaps being TRBD1 or TRBD2 (5 bases each). The CDR3 sequence is 15 residues long. V shed 0 bases and J shed 11 bases, with 19 bases lying between them. Germline assignment: CDR1 SGHTA and CDR2 FQGNSA. The CDR3 nucleotides read TGTGCCAGCAGCTTAGCGGTGGGACGGTACAATGAGCAGTACTTC. The encoded protein is CASSLAVGRYNEQYF.

The J gene is TRBJ1-2, the V gene TRBV7-9; 11 bases are shared with TRBD1. The J segment lost 6 bases and the V segment lost 7 bases, leaving 13 bases of the junction unmatched. This CDR3 region has 16 residues. Germline lookup yields CDR1 SEHNR and CDR2 FQNEAQ (reference sequence). CDR3 DNA sequence: TGTGCCAGCACCAGGATCGGACAGGGGGCTCATCATGGCTACACCTTC. Translated: CASTRIGQGAHHGYTF.

Turning to this clonotype: The junction departs from the called germline gene at one end, perhaps through a read error. V gene TRBV27 combines with J gene TRBJ2-5; 8 bases fit TRBD1. Germline loops: CDR1 MNHEY, CDR2 SMNVEV (reference sequence). The CDR3 extends over 15 amino acids. CDR3 in amino acids: CASSYRQGFQESQYF. The CDR3 coding sequence is TGTGCCAGCAGTTATAGACAGGGGTTTCAAGAGTCCCAGTACTTC.

This clonotype was detected only a few times. CDR3 nucleotide sequence: TGTGCCACCAGCAGGACGACTAGCGGATATGTGTTGGATACGCAGTATTTT. This translates into CATSRTTSGYVLDTQYF. The V gene is TRBV15, the J gene TRBJ2-3, with 9 nucleotides matching TRBD2. The V gene end was trimmed by 3 bases and the J gene end by 6 bases; junction bases not matched to a gene: 13. Germline CDR1 reads LNHNV; CDR2 reads YYDKDF (reference sequence). The CDR3 contains 17 residues.

The chain carries TRBV12-3 or TRBV12-4 and TRBJ1-1; D not resolved. The V gene lost 9 bases and the J gene lost 2 bases, with 16 bases spanning the gap. The CDR3 consists of 14 residues. CDR3 sequence (DNA): TGTGCCAGTAGCCTCACAGATCTTAACACTGAAGCTTTCTTT. Protein: CASSLTDLNTEAFF.

The CDR3 loop is CASSEAGALRNIQYF. The CDR3 coding sequence is TGCGCCAGCAGTGAGGCCGGGGCGTTGAGGAACATTCAGTACTTC. The chain recombines TRBV10-1 with TRBJ2-4, with D perhaps TRBD1 or TRBD2 (5 bases each). Trimming removed 2 bases from V and 7 bases from J, with 15 bases in between. The length of the CDR3 is 15 residues. Germline CDR1 reads WNHNN; CDR2 reads SYGVQD (reference sequence).

Only a few counts were recorded for this clonotype. The V gene is TRBV14, the J gene TRBJ2-3, with D hard to call. This CDR3 has 15 amino acids. The germline V and J ends were trimmed by 0 bases and 2 bases, with 9 bases remaining between them. Per the germline V gene, CDR1 is SGHDN and CDR2 is FVKESK. CDR3 in amino acids: CASSQEAPSTDTQYF. CDR3 sequence (DNA): TGTGCCAGCAGCCAAGAAGCACCATCCACAGATACGCAGTATTTT.

The rearrangement joins TRBV7-2 to TRBJ2-1, with unresolved D. V was clipped by 3 bases and J by 0 bases, with 12 bases between them. Germline V gene sequence: CDR1 SGHTA, CDR2 FQGNSA. The CDR3 runs to 16 residues. The CDR3 is CASSFYSLSSYNEQFF. CDR3 bases: TGTGCCAGCAGCTTCTATAGCCTGAGCTCCTACAATGAGCAGTTCTTC.

This chain uses TRBV5-1 with TRBJ2-2; D is perhaps TRBD1 (8 bases). This CDR3 comprises 15 residues. Germline CDR1 is SGHRS and CDR2 is YFSETQ. Trimming shortened V by 6 bases and J by 3 bases, and 15 bases separated the two germline ends. The DNA for the CDR3 is TGCGCCAGCAACGGACAGGGAGGGGACACCGGGGAGCTGTTTTTT. Amino acid sequence: CASNGQGGDTGELFF.

This clonotype was picked up a small number of times. V gene TRBV5-1 combines with J gene TRBJ2-3; 10 nucleotides agree with TRBD1. Germline values: CDR1 SGHRS, CDR2 YFSETQ. With V trimmed by 6 bases and J by 5 bases, 12 bases remained unmatched. The CDR3 runs 16 residues. The CDR3 DNA follows: TGCGCCAGCATCCCCGGGAGGACAGGGGGTTTAGATACGCAGTATTTT. Encoded protein: CASIPGRTGGLDTQYF.

The chain has TRBV7-3 and TRBJ2-2; D remains unclear. Between the trimmed V and J ends, which lost 5 bases and 7 bases, there was a span of 8 bases. The CDR3 loop spans 12 amino acids. Germline CDR1 and CDR2: SGHTA and FQGTGA. CDR3 protein: CASSPAVGELFF. In DNA form, the CDR3 reads TGTGCCAGCAGCCCCGCTGTCGGGGAGCTGTTTTTT.

This chain uses TRBV7-6 with TRBJ2-1; 10 positions match TRBD2. CDR3 length equals 15 residues. Unmatched junction bases numbered 9, after V lost 4 bases and J lost 9 bases. Germline-derived CDR1 and CDR2 are SGHVS and FNYEAQ. In DNA form, the CDR3 reads TGTGCCAGCAGCTCGAGCGGGGGGGCCCGGAGTGAGCAGTTCTTC. Amino acids: CASSSSGGARSEQFF.

This clonotype has more than one count but fewer than ten. The V call is TRBV20-1, the J call TRBJ2-3; a weak D match, TRBD2 (5 bases). The CDR3 contains 13 residues. Trimming pared 6 bases from V and 2 bases from J, leaving 12 bases between. In germline, CDR1 is DFQATT, CDR2 SNEGSKA (reference sequence). This chain's CDR3 is CSAEGRHTDTQYF. CDR3 bases: TGCAGTGCCGAGGGTCGACACACAGATACGCAGTATTTT.

As regards this clonotype: Sequence at one end of the junction differs from germline and may be a read error. The CDR3 nucleotides read TGCGCCAGCAGCCATCCTTCGGGGGGGATCGACAATGGGCAGTTCTTC. Translation: CASSHPSGGIDNGQFF. V usage is TRBV4-3 and J usage is TRBJ2-1, with 8 bases identical to TRBD2. The length of the CDR3 is 16 residues. Germline V gene sequence: CDR1 LGHNA, CDR2 YSLEER.

A note on this clonotype: A much larger clonotype is one base distant, so this may be a read error. The CDR3 protein is CASSQGPAGNNEQFF. The CDR3 DNA is TGTGCCAGCAGCCAAGGACCAGCGGGGAACAATGAGCAGTTCTTC. The chain carries TRBV4-2 and TRBJ2-1; TRBD2 matches at 7 bases. Losses at the gene ends were 1 base for V and 5 bases for J; bases not matched to a gene: 5. CDR1 and CDR2 (germline): LGHNA, YNFKEQ. The CDR3 runs 15 residues.

The rearrangement links TRBV7-3 to TRBJ1-2; D perhaps matches TRBD1 (6 bases). Trimming took off 5 bases at V and 10 bases at J, with 17 bases between the two ends. The CDR3 sequence is 13 residues long. CDR1 SGHTA and CDR2 FQGTGA come from the germline V gene. DNA of the CDR3: TGTGCCAGCAGCAGCTTATCAGGGGTGGACTACACCTTC. Encoded protein: CASSSLSGVDYTF.